The next 24 T cell receptor beta chains were all read from a single sample in a study of blood T cell repertoires in COVID-19. Clones were sequenced by immunoSEQ multiplex PCR, and TCRdb holds only the in-frame ones, with some missing. Here the sample spans about 120,000 clones, around 87% being singletons. Sequenced: peripheral blood. The source of these receptors is a woman aged 55-75 years with COVID-19, enrolled during active disease.

The chain has TRBV15 and TRBJ1-6, with 8 positions matching TRBD1. This CDR3 contains 20 residues. Unmatched junction bases numbered 13, after V lost 3 bases and J lost 0 bases. Germline V gives CDR1 LNHNV, CDR2 YYDKDF (reference sequence). CDR3 DNA sequence: TGTGCCACCAGCAGCTCACCCTTGGGACAGGCGAGCTCCTATAATTCACCCCTCCACTTT. Its protein product is CATSSSPLGQASSYNSPLHF.

The chain uses TRBV7-6 and TRBJ2-5; 10 nucleotides align to TRBD2. After removal of 3 bases from V and 3 bases from J, the junction contained 4 bases not matched to a gene. There are 15 residues in the CDR3. Germline V gives CDR1 SGHVS, CDR2 FNYEAQ. The chain's CDR3 is CASSLRTSGKETQYF. The CDR3 region has the DNA TGTGCCAGCAGCTTGCGGACTAGCGGAAAAGAGACCCAGTACTTC.

V and J are TRBV6-5 and TRBJ1-6, with 7 bases identical to TRBD1. There are 15 residues in the CDR3. Germline V CDR1 and CDR2: MNHEY, SVGAGI. The ends lost 5 bases at V and 7 bases at J; junction bases unmatched: 8. The CDR3 DNA follows: TGTGCCAGCAGTCCACTAACAGGGGTCAATTCACCCCTCCACTTT. This codes for CASSPLTGVNSPLHF.

This chain uses TRBV27 with TRBJ2-7; 13 bases are a match to TRBD2. The trim removed 6 bases at V and 4 bases at J, leaving 3 bases unmatched. Germline V gene lookup returns CDR1 MNHEY and CDR2 SMNVEV (reference sequence). The CDR3 is 14 amino acids. CDR3 protein: CASRGTSGKYEQYF. The CDR3 coding sequence is TGTGCCAGCAGGGGGACTAGCGGGAAATACGAGCAGTACTTC.

The chain employs TRBV5-8 and TRBJ1-4; 8 bases map to TRBD1. CDR1 SGHTS and CDR2 YDEGEE come from the germline V gene. The CDR3 runs to 15 residues. Trimming took 5 bases from V and 7 from J; bases not matched to a gene: 10. CDR3 bases: TGTGCCAGCAGTATTGGACAGGGAGGAAGTGAAAAACTGTTTTTT. Translating it yields CASSIGQGGSEKLFF.

The chain uses TRBV4-1 and TRBJ1-2; D not resolved. The V gene's germline CDR1 is MGHRA and CDR2 YSYEKL. Trimming cost V 2 bases and J 8 bases, with 21 bases left between them. The CDR3 length is 16 residues. CDR3 DNA sequence: TGCGCCAGCAGCCAATTGTTTGTCAAGATAACGGGGGGCTACACCTTC. This gives the protein CASSQLFVKITGGYTF.

This clone was found a few times. The V call is TRBV4-3, the J call TRBJ1-3, with 7 bases that match TRBD1. The CDR3 is made up of 15 amino acids. V was pared by 2 bases and J by 2 bases, with 3 bases of the junction left unmatched. The V gene's germline CDR1 is LGHNA and CDR2 YSLEER. In nucleotides, the CDR3 is TGCGCCAGCAGCCAATACAGGGGACCTGGAAACACCATATATTTT. Protein: CASSQYRGPGNTIYF.

This clone was counted a single time. The chain recombines TRBV5-1 with TRBJ2-3; D is ambiguous. Per germline, CDR1 SGHRS and CDR2 YFSETQ. The CDR3 extends over 16 amino acids. The V gene lost 1 base and the J gene lost 0 bases, with 12 bases spanning the gap. The CDR3 here is CASSLPREASTDTQYF. Here the CDR3 DNA reads TGCGCCAGCAGCTTGCCCCGTGAAGCGAGCACAGATACGCAGTATTTT.

The chain has TRBV11-1 and TRBJ1-6; 12 bases match TRBD1. Trimming took 4 bases from V and 7 from J; bases not matched to a gene: 5. The germline V gene encodes CDR1 SGHAT and CDR2 FQDESV (reference sequence). CDR3 size: 16 residues. CDR3 coding DNA: TGTGCCAGCAGCTGGGACAGGGGGCTTGAAAATTCACCCCTCCACTTT. This codes for CASSWDRGLENSPLHF.

This clone was detected only a few times. This chain joins TRBV7-9 and TRBJ2-7; TRBD1 aligns across 7 bases. CDR1 and CDR2 from the germline V gene are SEHNR and FQNEAQ (reference sequence). The V and J ends lost 11 bases and 5 bases, in that order; junction bases with no gene match: 9. The CDR3 consists of 12 residues. CDR3 sequence: CAVNRGNHEQYF. The CDR3 DNA sequence: TGTGCCGTAAACAGGGGAAACCACGAGCAGTACTTC. Supplemented by reference TRBV7-9 and TRBJ2-7, the full variable domain reads DTGVSQNPRHKITKRGQNVTFRCDPISEHNRLYWYRQTLGQGPEFLTYFQNEAQLEKSRLLSDRFSAERPKGSFSTLEIQRTEQGDSAMYLCAVNRGNHEQYFGPGTRLTVT.

The V gene is TRBV30, the J gene TRBJ1-2; 8 bases are a match to TRBD1. The junction had 5 bases not matched to a gene; V was cut back by 4 bases and J by 7 bases. The germline gives CDR1 GTSNPN, CDR2 SVGIG (reference sequence). The CDR3 has 12 residues. CDR3 protein: CAWTPTGVGYTF. In DNA form, the CDR3 reads TGTGCCTGGACCCCGACAGGGGTTGGCTACACCTTC.

The rearrangement links TRBV5-6 to TRBJ1-1, with 7 bases fitting TRBD1. Per the germline V gene, CDR1 is SGHDT and CDR2 is YYEEEE. The CDR3 consists of 14 residues. Trimming at V came to 2 bases and at J to 1 base, leaving 2 bases not matched to a gene. CDR3: CASSLGQANTEAFF. The CDR3 region has the DNA TGTGCCAGCAGCTTAGGACAGGCGAACACTGAAGCTTTCTTT.

The chain uses TRBV4-2 and TRBJ1-5; no clear D. Germline V gives CDR1 LGHNA, CDR2 YNFKEQ. The V and J ends lost 4 bases and 0 bases respectively, with 10 bases between them. The CDR3 runs 15 residues. Here the CDR3 DNA reads TGTGCCAGCAGCCTTACTCGGGATAGCAATCAGCCCCAGCATTTT. It specifies CASSLTRDSNQPQHF.

This sequence joins TRBV15 and TRBJ1-1; 9 bases match TRBD1. There are 15 residues in the CDR3. The V and J ends lost 1 base and 1 base, in that order; junction bases with no gene match: 1. Germline CDR1 is LNHNV and CDR2 is YYDKDF (reference sequence). The CDR3 DNA reads as TGTGCCACCAGCAGAGCGGGACAGGGGAACACTGAAGCTTTCTTT. This translates into CATSRAGQGNTEAFF.

The rearrangement links TRBV7-2 to TRBJ1-4; D call uncertain. The CDR3 runs 15 residues. Germline CDR1 SGHTA, CDR2 FQGNSA. Trimming took off 5 bases at V and 8 bases at J, with 18 bases between the two ends. The CDR3 sequence is CASSPPPRTPEKLFF. The CDR3 coding sequence is TGTGCCAGCAGCCCCCCTCCCCGCACACCCGAAAAACTGTTTTTT. The full variable domain, its missing parts supplied by reference TRBV7-2 and TRBJ1-4, is GAGVSQSPSNKVTEKGKDVELRCDPISGHTALYWYRQSLGQGLEFLIYFQGNSAPDKSGLPSDRFSAERTGGSVSTLTIQRTQQEDSAVYLCASSPPPRTPEKLFFGSGTQLSVL.

This rearrangement joins TRBV30 to TRBJ2-1; no clear D. The CDR3 runs to 15 residues. With 4 bases removed from V and 2 bases from J, the gap between germline ends came to 15 bases. Germline CDR1 reads GTSNPN; CDR2 reads SVGIG (reference sequence). The CDR3 nucleotides are TGTGCCTGGATCCTACTCGCTTTCACCTACAATGAGCAGTTCTTC. Translated: CAWILLAFTYNEQFF.

The gene calls are TRBV30 and TRBJ1-2, with 8 bases that match TRBD1. The CDR3 runs to 17 residues. The V and J ends lost 5 bases and 0 bases, in that order; junction bases with no gene match: 14. Germline V gene lookup returns CDR1 GTSNPN and CDR2 SVGIG (reference sequence). As DNA, the CDR3 is TGTGCCTGGGGACGGACAGGGAGCATGGTCGCTAACTATGGCTACACCTTC. This encodes CAWGRTGSMVANYGYTF.

The chain uses TRBV9 and TRBJ1-2, with D perhaps TRBD1 (5 bases). The V end lost 0 bases, the J end lost 8 bases, and 11 bases lay between the germline ends. The CDR3 runs 13 residues. Germline CDR1 SGDLS, CDR2 YYNGEE. The CDR3 reads CASSVDLRGGYTF. In DNA, the CDR3 is TGTGCCAGCAGCGTAGATCTTCGGGGGGGCTACACCTTC.

The genes are TRBV5-8 and TRBJ2-1; 12 nucleotides line up with TRBD2. In germline, CDR1 is SGHTS, CDR2 YDEGEE. This CDR3 comprises 14 residues. Trimming cost V 5 bases and J 14 bases; bases outside gene matches: 11. The CDR3 is CASSPGLAGTWEFF. The CDR3 DNA sequence: TGTGCCAGCAGTCCGGGACTAGCGGGTACTTGGGAGTTCTTC.

CDR3 amino acids: CASSMGTAHTEAFF. The CDR3 nucleotides are TGTGCCAGCAGCATGGGGACAGCCCACACTGAAGCTTTCTTT. V and J are TRBV7-3 and TRBJ1-1; 7 bases line up with TRBD1. Germline CDR1 SGHTA, CDR2 FQGTGA. V lost 5 bases, J lost 3 bases, and 6 bases stayed unmatched. The CDR3 has 14 residues.

V is TRBV11-2 and J is TRBJ1-6, with D maybe TRBD1 (6 bases). Trimming took 2 bases from V and 8 from J, leaving 13 bases between them. Per germline, CDR1 SGHAT and CDR2 FQNNGV. This CDR3 comprises 15 residues. DNA of the CDR3: TGTGCCAGCAGCTTACGGCCAGGGGTTGATTCACCCCTCCACTTT. This sequence encodes CASSLRPGVDSPLHF.

This clone was recorded once. The CDR3 nucleotides are TGTGCCAGCAGTTACGACAGATACAATGAGCAGTTCTTC. This gives the protein CASSYDRYNEQFF. The chain uses TRBV6-6 and TRBJ2-1, with a weak D call TRBD1 (5 bases). V was pared by 2 bases and J by 4 bases, with 6 bases between. This CDR3 comprises 13 residues. Germline V lookup: CDR1 MNHNY, CDR2 SVGAGI (reference sequence).

This chain joins TRBV5-1 and TRBJ2-7; 8 nucleotides line up with TRBD2. Per germline, CDR1 SGHRS and CDR2 YFSETQ. Trimming at V came to 4 bases and at J to 4 bases, leaving 4 bases not matched to a gene. The CDR3 length is 13 residues. DNA for the CDR3: TGCGCCAGCAGCCCGGGGGGGGTGTACGAGCAGTACTTC. Translating gives CASSPGGVYEQYF.

CDR3 in DNA: TGTGCCAGTCCGGGGTCCTATGGCTACACCTTC. It codes for CASPGSYGYTF. The V call is TRBV2, the J call TRBJ1-2; D uncertain. CDR1 and CDR2 (germline): SNHLY, FYNNEI. V was cut by 9 bases and J by 4 bases, with 9 bases left in between. CDR3 length: 11 amino acids.